What follows are 7 T cell receptor beta chains derived from one specimen sequenced in a study of T cells after somatic rescue of genetic block. Generated by immunoSEQ multiplex PCR, the TCRdb table keeps only in-frame clones and is missing some. The data show more than 9,000 clones, with about 74% seen just once and roughly 22% held by the top ten. Sequenced: peripheral blood mononuclear cells (PBMCs). The receptors here all came from a boy between 10 and 17 years old.

The gene calls are TRBV6-7 and TRBJ2-5; 9 bases match TRBD1. TRBV6-7 is recorded as an ORF, its role being uncertain. The CDR3 totals 15 residues. The junction had 4 bases not matched to a gene; V was cut back by 2 bases and J by 3 bases. The CDR3 region has the DNA TGTGCCAGCAGTTACCCGCGACAGGGGGAAGAGACCCAGTACTTC. Translated, it gives CASSYPRQGEETQYF.

The chain is built from TRBV23-1 and TRBJ2-7; tentatively, D is TRBD1 (6 bases). TRBV23-1 is assigned to the ORF class and has an uncertain function. The CDR3 has 16 amino acids. V lost 7 bases to trimming and J lost 0 bases, with 19 bases between them. CDR3 loop: CASTPLRDTISYEQYF. DNA of the CDR3: TGCGCCAGCACCCCTCTCCGGGACACAATCTCCTACGAGCAGTACTTC.

This chain uses TRBV5-6 with TRBJ1-3; no clear D gene. The V gene's germline CDR1 is SGHDT and CDR2 YYEEEE. This CDR3 has 16 amino acids. The V gene lost 0 bases and the J gene lost 0 bases, with 10 bases spanning the gap. The CDR3 DNA follows: TGTGCCAGCAGCTTGGGGCAGTTAGGCTCTGGAAACACCATATATTTT. This encodes CASSLGQLGSGNTIYF.

The chain carries TRBV7-3 and TRBJ2-1, with a possible D match to TRBD1 (5 bases). Trimming left V 1 base short and J 7 bases short, with 5 bases between. This CDR3 contains 12 residues. Germline CDR1 reads SGHTA; CDR2 reads FQGTGA. CDR3 nucleotides: TGTGCCAGCAGCTTAAAGGGGAATGAGCAGTTCTTC. Its protein product is CASSLKGNEQFF.

In DNA form, the CDR3 reads TGTGCCAGCTCACCTCTCGGGACTAGCGGGCACAATGAGCAGTTCTTC. Protein product: CASSPLGTSGHNEQFF. The J gene is TRBJ2-1, the V gene TRBV18; 12 nucleotides agree with TRBD2. This CDR3 contains 16 residues. Germline-derived CDR1 and CDR2 are KGHSH and LQKENI. Germline trimming cut 3 bases from V and 5 bases from J; bases unmatched to any gene: 5.

The CDR3 coding sequence is TGTGCCAGCAGCTCCCCCGATGGCTACGAGCAGTACTTC. As protein: CASSSPDGYEQYF. The chain is built from TRBV11-2 and TRBJ2-7; D uncertain. This CDR3 is built from 13 residues. V was clipped by 4 bases and J by 3 bases, with 10 bases between them. Germline-derived CDR1 and CDR2 are SGHAT and FQNNGV.

The rearrangement uses TRBV4-2 and TRBJ1-4, with a tentative D call TRBD1 (5 bases). V gave up 1 base and J gave up 8 bases, with 14 bases separating them. The CDR3 contains 15 residues. Germline CDR1 reads LGHNA; CDR2 reads YNFKEQ. As DNA, the CDR3 is TGTGCCAGCAGCCAAGGTGTAACAGGCGGCGAAAAACTGTTTTTT. It is translated as CASSQGVTGGEKLFF.